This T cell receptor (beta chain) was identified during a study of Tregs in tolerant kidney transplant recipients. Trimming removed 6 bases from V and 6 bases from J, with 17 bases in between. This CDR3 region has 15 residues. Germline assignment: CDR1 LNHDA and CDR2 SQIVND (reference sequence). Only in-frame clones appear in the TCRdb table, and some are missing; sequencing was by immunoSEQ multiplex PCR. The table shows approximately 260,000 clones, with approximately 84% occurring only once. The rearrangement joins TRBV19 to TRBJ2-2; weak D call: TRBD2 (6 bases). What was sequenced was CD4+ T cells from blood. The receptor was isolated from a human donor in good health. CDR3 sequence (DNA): TGTGCCAGTAGCAGCGTTGGAGGGGTCCCCGGGGAGCTGTTTTTT. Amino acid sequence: CASSSVGGVPGELFF.